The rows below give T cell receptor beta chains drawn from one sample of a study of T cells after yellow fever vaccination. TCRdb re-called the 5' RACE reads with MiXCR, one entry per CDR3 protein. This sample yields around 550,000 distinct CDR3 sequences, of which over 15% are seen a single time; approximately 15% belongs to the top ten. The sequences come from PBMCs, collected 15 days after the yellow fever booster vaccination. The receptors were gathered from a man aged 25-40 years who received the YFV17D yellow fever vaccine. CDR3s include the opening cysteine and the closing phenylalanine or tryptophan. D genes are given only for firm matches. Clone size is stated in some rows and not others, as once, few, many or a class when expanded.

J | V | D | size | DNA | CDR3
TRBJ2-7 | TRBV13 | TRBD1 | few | TGTGCCAGCAGCTTAGAAGGGGGCGTCGAGCAGTACTTC | CASSLEGGVEQYF
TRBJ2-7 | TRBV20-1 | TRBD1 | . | TGCAGTGCCCTACGGACAGGGATTTACGAGCAGTACTTC | CSALRTGIYEQYF
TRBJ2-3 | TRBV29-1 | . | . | TGCAGCGTTGTGTCCCCGGGGGATACGCAGTATTTT | CSVVSPGDTQYF
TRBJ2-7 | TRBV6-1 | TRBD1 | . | TGTGCCAGCAGCTTCAGACAGGGAGAACAATACGAGCAGTACTTC | CASSFRQGEQYEQYF
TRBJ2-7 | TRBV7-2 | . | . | TGTGCCAGCAGCTTAGTTCCGGGAGTCAGCGAGCAGTACTTC | CASSLVPGVSEQYF
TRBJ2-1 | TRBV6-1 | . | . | TGTGCCAGCAGGATGGGACCCCTGGACAATGAGCAGTTCTTC | CASRMGPLDNEQFF
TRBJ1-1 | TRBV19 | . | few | TGTGCCAGTAGTTGGGGGAAGAACACTGAAGCTTTCTTT | CASSWGKNTEAFF
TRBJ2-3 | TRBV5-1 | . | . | TGCGCCAGCACCCAGGGGGGTCCTCTCACAGATACGCAGTATTTT | CASTQGGPLTDTQYF
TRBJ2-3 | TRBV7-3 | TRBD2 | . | TGTGCCAGCAGCGTAGCGGGAGACGAAAATACGCAGTATTTT | CASSVAGDENTQYF
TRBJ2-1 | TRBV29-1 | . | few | TGCAGCGTTGGCAGGGAGCGGTACAATGAGCAGTTCTTC | CSVGRERYNEQFF
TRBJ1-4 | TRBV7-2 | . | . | TGTGCCAGCAGCTTAGGGGAACGCGAAAAACTGTTTTTT | CASSLGEREKLFF
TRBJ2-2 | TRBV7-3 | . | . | TGTGCCAGCAGAGGGGTGGCCGGGGAGCTGTTTTTT | CASRGVAGELFF
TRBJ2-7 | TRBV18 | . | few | TGTGCCAGCTCACCTGTTCGACAGGCGTCCACTGGCGAGCAGTACTTC | CASSPVRQASTGEQYF
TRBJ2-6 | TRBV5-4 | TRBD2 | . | TGTGCCAGCAGCTTGGCTAGCGGTGGCCTGGCCAACGTCCTGACTTTC | CASSLASGGLANVLTF
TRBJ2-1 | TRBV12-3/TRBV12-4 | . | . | TGTGCCAGCAGTTTAAGGAGCGTTGAGGAGCAGTTCTTC | CASSLRSVEEQFF
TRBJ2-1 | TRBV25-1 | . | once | TGTGCCAGCGGTCTAGGGGGGGAGCAGTTCTTC | CASGLGGEQFF
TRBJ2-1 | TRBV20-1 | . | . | TGCAGTGCTAGTGGAACAGGGCCGAATGAGCAGTTCTTC | CSASGTGPNEQFF
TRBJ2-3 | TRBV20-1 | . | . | TGCAGTGCTAGAGATTCTCGGACCCCAGATACGCAGTATTTT | CSARDSRTPDTQYF
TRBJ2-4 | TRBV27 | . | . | TGTGCCAGCACCCCTCGCGGCGGAGCCAAAAACATTCAGTACTTC | CASTPRGGAKNIQYF
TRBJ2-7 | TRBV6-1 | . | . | TGTGCCAGCAGCCCCCGGGTCGGTCGGAGGACGAGCTCCTACGAGCAGTACTTC | CASSPRVGRRTSSYEQYF
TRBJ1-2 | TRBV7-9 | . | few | TGTGCCAGCAGCTTAGGGACATCCTATGGCTACACCTTC | CASSLGTSYGYTF
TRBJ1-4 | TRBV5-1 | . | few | TGCGCCAGCAGCTCCGGCGGTGGGGATGAAAAACTGTTTTTT | CASSSGGGDEKLFF
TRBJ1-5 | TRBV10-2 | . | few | TGCGCCAGCACCGCAACAGGGTCTGGCAATCAGCCCCAGCATTTT | CASTATGSGNQPQHF
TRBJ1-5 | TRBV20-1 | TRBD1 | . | TGCTGCTCTCCGGACAGGGATGAAGTAGCAAATCAGCCCCAGCATTTT | CCSPDRDEVANQPQHF
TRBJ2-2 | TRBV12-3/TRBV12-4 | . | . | TGTGCCAGCAGTTTAGGGGCCATTGGGTCCGGGGAGCTGTTTTTT | CASSLGAIGSGELFF
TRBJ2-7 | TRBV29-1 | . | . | TGCAGCGTTGCCGAGGCGGGCAGGGTGTCTGGGGAGCAGTACTTC | CSVAEAGRVSGEQYF
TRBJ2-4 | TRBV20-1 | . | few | TGCAGTGCTAGCCCGGGCGTCTTC | CSASPGVF
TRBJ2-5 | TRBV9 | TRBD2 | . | TGTGCCAGCAGCGGCGGACTAGCGGGAGTTGAGACCCAGTACTTC | CASSGGLAGVETQYF
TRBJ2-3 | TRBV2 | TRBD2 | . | TGTGCCAGCAGTTGGGGGCGTGGGACTAGCGGGAGCACCACAGATACGCAGTATTTT | CASSWGRGTSGSTTDTQYF
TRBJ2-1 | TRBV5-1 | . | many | TGCGCCAGCAGCGAGGGAATGACCTACAATGAGCAGTTCTTC | CASSEGMTYNEQFF
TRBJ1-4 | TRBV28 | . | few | TGTGCCAGCAGCAGGAACAGGCGACTGGGTGAAAAACTGTTTTTT | CASSRNRRLGEKLFF
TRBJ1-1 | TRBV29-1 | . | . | TGCAGCGTTGAAGAGCCCAGTACTGAAGCTTTCTTT | CSVEEPSTEAFF
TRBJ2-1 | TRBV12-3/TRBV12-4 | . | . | TGTGCCAGCACCTCCGGTCGGGGACTTGACTACAATGAGCAGTTCTTC | CASTSGRGLDYNEQFF
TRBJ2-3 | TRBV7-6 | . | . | TGTGCCAGCAGCTTGTGGACTGGCACAGATACGCAGTATTTT | CASSLWTGTDTQYF
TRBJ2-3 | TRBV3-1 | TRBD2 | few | TGTGCCAGCAGCCAAGGCCCCGGGACTAGCGGGACAGATACGCAGTATTTT | CASSQGPGTSGTDTQYF
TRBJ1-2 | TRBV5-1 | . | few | TGCGCCAGCAGCTTGGCCACAGCTACTAACTATGGCTACACCTTC | CASSLATATNYGYTF
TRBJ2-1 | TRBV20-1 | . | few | TGCAGTGCTACCAGCGGCTACAATGAGCAGTTCTTC | CSATSGYNEQFF
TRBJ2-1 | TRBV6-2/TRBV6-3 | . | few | TGTGCCAGCAGTTACTCTGGGACACCCTACAATGAGCAGTTCTTC | CASSYSGTPYNEQFF